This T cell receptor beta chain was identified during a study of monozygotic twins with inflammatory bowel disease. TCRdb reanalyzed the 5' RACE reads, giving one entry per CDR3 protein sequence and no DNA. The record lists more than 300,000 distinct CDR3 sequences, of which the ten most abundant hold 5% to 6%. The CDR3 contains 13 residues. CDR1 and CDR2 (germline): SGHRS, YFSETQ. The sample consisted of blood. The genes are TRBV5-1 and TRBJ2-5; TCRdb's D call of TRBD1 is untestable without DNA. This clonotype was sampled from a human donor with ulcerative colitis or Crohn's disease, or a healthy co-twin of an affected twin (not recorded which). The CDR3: CASSTGGGETQYF.